This T cell receptor beta chain derives from a study of graft-versus-host responses after intestinal transplantation. Profiled with immunoSEQ multiplex PCR; TCRdb holds only in-frame clones, not every one. This sample has tens of thousands of clones, with around 43% found just once. Responders (roughly 200,000, CFSE-labeled) were co-plated with roughly 200,000 irradiated, violet-dye-labeled stimulators. This clone is judged medium-sized (0.01 to 0.1%). Trimming left V 5 bases short and J 5 bases short, with 15 bases between. This CDR3 region has 15 residues. Germline CDR1 is MRHNA and CDR2 is SNTAGT. Study outcomes and limitations: There were GvH clones found in recipient marrow, and some of them appeared first in ileum or blood.

Here the sequenced sample was alloreactive CD8+ T cells from a mixed lymphocyte reaction culture, taken before intestinal transplant. Subset of the sample: CFSE-low proliferating T cells sorted from roughly six-day pre-transplant mixed lymphocyte reaction (GvH or HvG direction). This chain links TRBV6-4 with TRBJ2-2; either TRBD1 or TRBD2 may fit D (5 bases each). The source of this sequence is a human patient who received an intestinal transplant. The CDR3 is CASSRGTAGTGELFF. The CDR3 DNA reads as TGTGCCAGCAGTAGAGGGACGGCCGGGACCGGGGAGCTGTTTTTT.